This TCR beta chain was profiled in a study of blood T cell repertoires in COVID-19. This CDR3 has 14 residues. CDR1 and CDR2 (germline): SEHNR, FQNEAQ (reference sequence). Deletions cut 5 bases from V and 4 bases from J, with 12 bases between. Enrollees, roughly 18 to 95 years old, lived in approximately 25 US areas. Clinical histories supplied by participants themselves formed the basis of cohort assignment. Authors' processing steps: Reference gene primers were amplified, and this amplification served to estimate nucleated cell counts. Here immunoSEQ multiplex PCR was the method, and the copy in TCRdb shows in-frame clones only, minus some. V and J calls plus clone size are reproduced from that table; the DNA served to infer D and trimming. The sample lists about 200,000 clones; approximately 85% were seen once. Only one count was recorded for this clone.

The TCR originated in a man in his forties or fifties with acute COVID-19. This rearrangement joins TRBV7-9 to TRBJ2-1; D uncertain. Sequenced sample: PBMCs or T cells enriched from blood (not recorded which). CDR3 bases: TGTGCCAGCAGCGAAGATTTGACATACAATGAGCAGTTCTTC. It codes for CASSEDLTYNEQFF.